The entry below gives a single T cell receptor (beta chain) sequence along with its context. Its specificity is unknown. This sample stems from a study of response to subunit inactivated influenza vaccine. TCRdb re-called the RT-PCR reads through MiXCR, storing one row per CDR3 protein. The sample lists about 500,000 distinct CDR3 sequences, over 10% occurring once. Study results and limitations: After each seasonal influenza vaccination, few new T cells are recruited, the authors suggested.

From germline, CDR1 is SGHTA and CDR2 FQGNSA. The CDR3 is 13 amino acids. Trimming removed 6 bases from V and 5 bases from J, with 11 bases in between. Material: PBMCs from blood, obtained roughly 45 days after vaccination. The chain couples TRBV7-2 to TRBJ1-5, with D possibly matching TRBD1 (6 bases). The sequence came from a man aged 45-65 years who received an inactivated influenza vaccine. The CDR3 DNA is TGTGCCAGCAGTACACAGGGAGATCAGCCCCAGCATTTT. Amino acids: CASSTQGDQPQHF.